A selection of T cell receptor beta chains follows, all from one sample in a study of shared clonotypes between healthy human individuals. Here immunoSEQ multiplex PCR was the method, and the copy in TCRdb shows in-frame clones only, minus some. The table has about 560,000 clones, around 77% seen once. The sample comprised PBMCs. The receptors were sampled from a middle-aged woman in good health. Some clones in this sample may be carry-over from other donors' samples. Both conserved end residues are part of each CDR3. D genes are given only for firm matches. The size entry is marked missing in some rows and otherwise reads once, few, many or a size class.

v_call,d_call,j_call,clone_size,cdr3_length,cdr3_nt,cdr3_aa
TRBV7-2,NA,TRBJ1-3,NA,13,TGTGCCAGCAGCTTAGCCTCTGGAAACACCATATATTTT,CASSLASGNTIYF
TRBV5-4,NA,TRBJ2-3,NA,15,TGTGCCAGCAGCCAGGGCCGGGTCGGCACAGATACGCAGTATTTT,CASSQGRVGTDTQYF
TRBV19,NA,TRBJ1-2,NA,13,TGTGCCAGTAGGGCGGTCGGCACCTATGGCTACACCTTC,CASRAVGTYGYTF
TRBV18,NA,TRBJ2-2,NA,16,TGTGCCAGCTCCCCAGAGGGCCTAGCGAACACCGGGGAGCTGTTTTTT,CASSPEGLANTGELFF
TRBV6-5,TRBD2,TRBJ2-5,NA,14,TGTGCCAGCAGTTACTCGGGGGGGCAAGAGACCCAGTACTTC,CASSYSGGQETQYF
TRBV6-1,NA,TRBJ2-7,NA,12,TGTGCCAGCAGTGAATGGGGTCGCGAGCAGTACTTC,CASSEWGREQYF
TRBV5-4,NA,TRBJ1-1,NA,15,TGTGCCAGCAGCTCCCTTATAGGGGGAAACACTGAAGCTTTCTTT,CASSSLIGGNTEAFF
TRBV5-4,TRBD2,TRBJ2-3,NA,16,TGTGCCAGCAGCTTGGCTAGGACTAGCAACACAGATACGCAGTATTTT,CASSLARTSNTDTQYF
TRBV6-5,TRBD1,TRBJ2-7,NA,15,TGTGCCAGCACTCTAAACAGGGGGAGCTCCTACGAGCAGTACTTC,CASTLNRGSSYEQYF
TRBV9,TRBD2,TRBJ2-7,many,14,TGTGCCAGCAGCGTAGCGGGGGGTTATGAGAAGCAGTACTTC,CASSVAGGYEKQYF
TRBV18,NA,TRBJ1-1,NA,15,TGTGCCAGCTCACCCTTGGGAGGTCCCAACACTGAAGCTTTCTTT,CASSPLGGPNTEAFF
TRBV28,NA,TRBJ1-4,NA,15,TGTGCCAGCAGTTGGAGCGTCGGCGCCGGCGAAAAACTGTTTTTT,CASSWSVGAGEKLFF
TRBV7-6,NA,TRBJ2-3,NA,18,TGTGCCAGCAGCTTTTCCGAGGGCAGAGGCCTATCTTTTGATACGCAGTATTTT,CASSFSEGRGLSFDTQYF
TRBV9,NA,TRBJ2-1,NA,14,TGTGCCAGCAGCGCCGTCGAGAGGGGGGTTGAGCAGTTCTTC,CASSAVERGVEQFF
TRBV29-1,TRBD1,TRBJ2-7,NA,14,TGCAGCGTTACCATCAGGGGGCGAACCTACGAGCAGTACTTC,CSVTIRGRTYEQYF
TRBV7-9,NA,TRBJ1-2,NA,14,TGTGCCAGCAGCTTTGGTCTGGGACGGGATGGCTACACCTTC,CASSFGLGRDGYTF
TRBV4-1,TRBD2,TRBJ2-7,NA,14,TGCGCCAGCAGCCAAGGACTAGCGGGAGTTGAGCAGTACTTC,CASSQGLAGVEQYF
TRBV5-1,NA,TRBJ2-1,NA,14,TGCGCCAGCAGCGTCGGGGGACCCTACAATGAGCAGTTCTTC,CASSVGGPYNEQFF
TRBV19,NA,TRBJ1-5,few,17,TGTGCCAGTACCCTTATGGGGGGACCGAATAGCAATCAGCCCCAGCATTTT,CASTLMGGPNSNQPQHF
TRBV21-1,NA,TRBJ2-3,NA,15,TGTGCCAGCAGTATGGCTACAGTCATGCAAGATACGCAGTATTTT,CASSMATVMQDTQYF
TRBV10-1,NA,TRBJ2-2,NA,13,TGCGCCAGCAGTGAGGGGGGCCCCGGGGAGCTGTTTTTT,CASSEGGPGELFF
TRBV29-1,NA,TRBJ1-1,NA,13,TGCAGCGCTGAGGGGCTGAGGATCACTGAAGCTTTCTTT,CSAEGLRITEAFF
TRBV2,NA,TRBJ2-7,many,14,TGTGCCAGCACCGCGGGGCCAGCTACCTACGAGCAGTACTTC,CASTAGPATYEQYF
TRBV2,NA,TRBJ1-2,NA,14,TGTGCCAGCAGTGAATCGACTTCTCTGCCCGGCTACACCTTC,CASSESTSLPGYTF
TRBV7-8,TRBD2,TRBJ2-1,NA,16,TGTGCCAGCAGCCAAGCGGCTAGCGGGAGTTTCCATGAGCAGTTCTTC,CASSQAASGSFHEQFF
TRBV7-2,NA,TRBJ1-2,few,13,TGTGCCAGCAGCTTCGTCAGTTCTTATGGCTACACCTTC,CASSFVSSYGYTF
TRBV28,TRBD1,TRBJ2-5,NA,15,TGTGCCAGCAGTTACAGGGGGCCTGGCCAAGAGACCCAGTACTTC,CASSYRGPGQETQYF
TRBV11-1,TRBD1,TRBJ1-1,few,16,TGTGCCAGCAGCTTAAGGAGTTCGGACAGGCGGGCTGAAGCTTTCTTT,CASSLRSSDRRAEAFF
TRBV6-1,NA,TRBJ1-5,NA,13,TGTGCCAGCAGTGATCCCAGCAATCAGCCCCAGCATTTT,CASSDPSNQPQHF